The next 13 T cell receptor beta chains were all read from a single sample in a study of blood T cell repertoires in COVID-19. TCRdb's copy holds only in-frame clones and misses some; the assay was immunoSEQ multiplex PCR. This table holds fewer than 200,000 clones, about three quarters found once. Sequenced material: peripheral blood. The receptors derive from a man aged 55 to 70 with acute or convalescent COVID-19.

J is TRBJ1-2 and V is TRBV9; 7 bases fit TRBD1. The V gene end was trimmed by 4 bases and the J gene end by 0 bases; junction bases not matched to a gene: 6. In germline, CDR1 is SGDLS, CDR2 YYNGEE. The CDR3 loop spans 15 amino acids. The CDR3 reads CASSTRDSTNYGYTF. CDR3 in DNA: TGTGCCAGCAGCACCCGGGACAGTACTAACTATGGCTACACCTTC.

This chain joins TRBV11-3 and TRBJ2-2; 12 nucleotides match TRBD1. V was clipped by 5 bases and J by 3 bases; unmatched bases: 4. Germline V CDR1 and CDR2: SGHNT, YENEEA. The CDR3 runs 16 residues. The CDR3 nucleotides read TGTGCCAGCAGCCCGGGACAGGGGGCGCACACCGGGGAGCTGTTTTTT. Translating gives CASSPGQGAHTGELFF.

The rearrangement joins TRBV7-3 to TRBJ2-2, with 12 bases aligning to TRBD2. V lost 5 bases, J lost 6 bases, and 7 bases stayed unmatched. Germline V gene sequence: CDR1 SGHTA, CDR2 FQGTGA. This CDR3 contains 16 residues. CDR3 coding DNA: TGTGCCAGCAGCCAAAGGACTAGCGGGGATGCCGGGGAGCTGTTTTTT. Protein product: CASSQRTSGDAGELFF.

The CDR3 spells CASSQERQNEAFF. The CDR3 DNA is TGTGCCAGCAGCCAAGAGAGACAGAATGAAGCTTTCTTT. The chain is built from TRBV3-1 (or the pseudogene TRBV3-2) and TRBJ1-1, with a possible D match to TRBD1 (5 bases). V dropped 0 bases and J dropped 7 bases, with 9 bases sitting between them. Germline V gene sequence: CDR1 LGHDT, CDR2 YNNKEL (reference sequence). This CDR3 comprises 13 residues.

This clone was observed a single time. This chain uses TRBV27 with TRBJ2-7; 7 bases match TRBD1. V shed 5 bases, J shed 4 bases, and the junction held 11 bases outside the gene matches. CDR3 length: 15 amino acids. Per the germline V gene, CDR1 is MNHEY and CDR2 is SMNVEV (reference sequence). The CDR3 reads CASSRTGERSYEQYF. CDR3 nucleotides: TGTGCCAGCAGTCGGACAGGCGAAAGGTCTTACGAGCAGTACTTC.

The chain has TRBV10-3 and TRBJ2-2; 14 nucleotides match TRBD2. J was trimmed by 1 base and V by 11 bases; bases with no gene match: 6. CDR3 length: 16 amino acids. Per the germline V gene, CDR1 is ENHRY and CDR2 is SYGVKD. The CDR3 protein is CAGGLAGGLNTGELFF. The CDR3 DNA sequence: TGTGCCGGAGGACTAGCGGGGGGTCTGAACACCGGGGAGCTGTTTTTT.

The CDR3 sequence is CSASNVAGGKTNEKLFF. The CDR3 region has the DNA TGCAGTGCTAGTAATGTGGCAGGGGGCAAGACTAATGAAAAACTGTTTTTT. The chain is built from TRBV20-1 and TRBJ1-4, with 8 positions matching TRBD1. V shed 3 bases, J shed 2 bases, and the junction held 11 bases outside the gene matches. Germline CDR1 and CDR2: DFQATT and SNEGSKA (reference sequence). The CDR3 contains 17 residues.

The chain joins TRBV11-2 to TRBJ2-1, with 9 bases aligning to TRBD2. This CDR3 region has 16 residues. Germline V gene data show CDR1 as SGHAT and CDR2 as FQNNGV. The trim removed 0 bases at V and 4 bases at J, leaving 4 bases unmatched. CDR3 nucleotide sequence: TGTGCCAGCAGCTTAGACAGACTAGCGGAATACAATGAGCAGTTCTTC. Protein product: CASSLDRLAEYNEQFF.

The chain employs TRBV6-5 and TRBJ1-1; D is uncertain. The germline V gene has CDR1 MNHEY and CDR2 SVGAGI. V lost 7 bases and J 0 bases, leaving 9 bases between the germline ends. The CDR3 extends over 13 amino acids. CDR3 loop: CASTETLNTEAFF. The CDR3 DNA reads TGTGCCAGCACCGAGACTTTGAACACTGAAGCTTTCTTT.

The CDR3 reads CASSLLHPGQDYEQYF. The DNA for the CDR3 is TGTGCCAGCAGCCTTCTCCATCCGGGACAGGACTACGAGCAGTACTTC. This sequence joins TRBV27 and TRBJ2-7, with 8 bases lining up with TRBD1. The V and J ends lost 6 bases and 3 bases, in that order; junction bases with no gene match: 13. CDR3 length: 16 residues. In germline, CDR1 is MNHEY, CDR2 SMNVEV (reference sequence).

This clone has just a few counts. The chain has TRBV7-7 and TRBJ2-2; the D gene is possibly TRBD1 (6 bases). This CDR3 has 15 residues. Per germline, CDR1 SSHAT and CDR2 FNYEAQ (reference sequence). Trimming shortened V by 2 bases and J by 4 bases, and 11 bases separated the two germline ends. DNA for the CDR3: TGTGCCAGCAGCTTATTAGTAGGGGGCACCGGGGAGCTGTTTTTT. Translated, it gives CASSLLVGGTGELFF.

The V call is TRBV29-1, the J call TRBJ1-3, with 9 bases identical to TRBD1. Trimming removed 7 bases from V and 1 base from J; junction bases left unmatched: 8. Germline V lookup: CDR1 SQVTM, CDR2 ANQGSEA. This CDR3 comprises 15 residues. The CDR3 loop reads CSAFTGGSSGNTIYF. CDR3 bases: TGCAGCGCTTTTACAGGGGGCTCGTCTGGAAACACCATATATTTT.

CDR3 DNA sequence: TGTGCCAGCTCATTATCAGCGGATTCGTACAATGAGCAGTTCTTC. Its protein product is CASSLSADSYNEQFF. V and J are TRBV18 and TRBJ2-1, with TRBD2 as a possible D gene (5 bases). V lost 5 bases to trimming and J lost 4 bases, with 15 bases between them. This CDR3 contains 15 residues. Germline CDR1 is KGHSH and CDR2 is LQKENI.